The next 17 T cell receptor beta chains were all read from a single sample in a study of blood T cell repertoires in COVID-19. Data came from immunoSEQ multiplex PCR; TCRdb stores just in-frame clones and leaves some out. The sample has fewer than 70,000 clones, almost 95% seen once. Sequenced material: peripheral blood. Source of these receptors: a man aged 45-60 years with active COVID-19.

The chain has TRBV7-3 and TRBJ2-5, with TRBD2 as a possible D gene (5 bases). From germline, CDR1 is SGHTA and CDR2 FQGTGA. Trimming removed 5 bases from V and 5 bases from J, with 15 bases in between. The CDR3 runs 14 residues. CDR3 sequence: CASSPSATRETQYF. In DNA, the CDR3 is TGTGCCAGCAGCCCCTCCGCCACTAGGGAGACCCAGTACTTC.

In its sample, this clone was seen a few times. The chain is built from TRBV5-1 and TRBJ1-4; 9 bases are a match to TRBD1. V was clipped by 8 bases and J by 7 bases; unmatched bases: 6. CDR1 SGHRS and CDR2 YFSETQ come from the germline V gene. The length of the CDR3 is 13 residues. The CDR3 spells CASTGTGSEKLFF. CDR3 in DNA: TGCGCCAGTACCGGGACAGGGTCTGAAAAACTGTTTTTT. Full variable domain (missing parts from reference TRBV5-1 and TRBJ1-4): KAGVTQTPRYLIKTRGQQVTLSCSPISGHRSVSWYQQTPGQGLQFLFEYFSETQRNKGNFPGRFSGRQFSNSRSEMNVSTLELGDSALYLCASTGTGSEKLFFGSGTQLSVL.

This chain links TRBV7-9 with TRBJ2-7, with 8 bases identical to TRBD1. V lost 3 bases, J lost 1 base, and 5 bases stayed unmatched. This CDR3 comprises 15 residues. Germline V lookup: CDR1 SEHNR, CDR2 FQNEAQ (reference sequence). DNA for the CDR3: TGTGCCAGCAGCTTTACAGGGGGTAGTTCCTACGAGCAGTACTTC. Translated, it gives CASSFTGGSSYEQYF.

J is TRBJ1-2 and V is TRBV12-5; 7 nucleotides agree with TRBD1. Germline V CDR1 and CDR2: LGHNT, FRNRAP. The V gene end was trimmed by 1 base and the J gene end by 3 bases; junction bases not matched to a gene: 8. The CDR3 covers 16 residues. The CDR3 loop is CASGLGATGADYGYTF. CDR3 sequence (DNA): TGTGCTAGTGGTTTGGGGGCAACAGGGGCCGACTATGGCTACACCTTC.

The chain recombines TRBV27 with TRBJ2-3; 7 bases map to TRBD1. Trimming removed 9 bases from V and 3 bases from J; junction bases left unmatched: 9. CDR1 MNHEY and CDR2 SMNVEV come from the germline V gene (reference sequence). This CDR3 contains 14 residues. The CDR3 loop reads CARIRQGQTDTQYF. The CDR3 DNA reads as TGTGCCAGAATAAGACAGGGTCAGACAGATACGCAGTATTTT.

This chain uses TRBV28 with TRBJ2-7; D possibly corresponds to TRBD1 (6 bases). The V end was cut by 6 bases, the J end by 4 bases, with 16 bases between. In germline, CDR1 is MDHEN, CDR2 SYDVKM. This CDR3 comprises 14 residues. The CDR3 DNA follows: TGTGCCAGCAGCTCCGGGACAACTACTTACGAGCAGTACTTC. Amino acids: CASSSGTTTYEQYF.

The chain employs TRBV7-9 and TRBJ2-5; 8 bases line up with TRBD2. The CDR3 extends over 15 amino acids. Looked up from germline, CDR1 is SEHNR and CDR2 is FQNEAQ (reference sequence). The V and J ends lost 5 bases and 5 bases, in that order; junction bases with no gene match: 10. The CDR3 loop reads CASSEHGRAAETQYF. CDR3 nucleotides: TGTGCCAGCAGCGAACACGGGAGGGCCGCGGAGACCCAGTACTTC. The variable domain in full, completed from reference TRBV7-9 and TRBJ2-5, reads DTGVSQNPRHKITKRGQNVTFRCDPISEHNRLYWYRQTLGQGPEFLTYFQNEAQLEKSRLLSDRFSAERPKGSFSTLEIQRTEQGDSAMYLCASSEHGRAAETQYFGPGTRLLVL.

The chain uses TRBV6-5 and TRBJ2-3; 11 nucleotides align to TRBD1. CDR1 MNHEY and CDR2 SVGAGI come from the germline V gene. The CDR3 length is 16 residues. After removal of 2 bases from V and 8 bases from J, the junction contained 9 bases not matched to a gene. In nucleotides, the CDR3 is TGTGCCAGCAGTTACGGGGACAGGGGGGCCCTCGGTACGCAGTATTTT. This translates into CASSYGDRGALGTQYF.

This chain links TRBV6-5 with TRBJ2-3; D is unresolved. Germline-derived CDR1 and CDR2 are MNHEY and SVGAGI. V lost 6 bases and J 11 bases, leaving 12 bases between the germline ends. This CDR3 is 11 amino acids long. The CDR3 spells CASSRQAGQYF. The DNA for the CDR3 is TGTGCCAGCAGCCGTCAGGCCGGGCAGTATTTT.

The genes are TRBV28 and TRBJ1-2; possibly TRBD1 for D (6 bases). Trimming pared 4 bases from V and 0 bases from J, leaving 21 bases between. The CDR3 sequence is 18 residues long. In germline, CDR1 is MDHEN, CDR2 SYDVKM. CDR3 sequence (DNA): TGTGCCAGCAGTTCTACTCTTTCCAACAGGGCGACTAACTATGGCTACACCTTC. Its translation is CASSSTLSNRATNYGYTF.

The rearrangement uses TRBV4-3 and TRBJ1-2, with D uncertain. This CDR3 region has 15 residues. The V gene lost 0 bases and the J gene lost 1 base, with 9 bases spanning the gap. CDR1 and CDR2 (germline): LGHNA, YSLEER. CDR3 sequence (DNA): TGCGCCAGCAGCCAAGATCTTTACAGTAACTATGGCTACACCTTC. Translated, it gives CASSQDLYSNYGYTF.

In this sample, this clone turned up once. The rearrangement uses TRBV7-9 and TRBJ2-2, with D maybe TRBD2 (7 bases). The CDR3 is 17 amino acids. In germline, CDR1 is SEHNR, CDR2 FQNEAQ (reference sequence). V lost 5 bases and J lost 6, with 22 bases in between. CDR3 sequence (DNA): TGTGCCAGCAGCCCTTGGGGGGGCGGGAGAGCCGCCGGGGAGCTGTTTTTT. Its protein is CASSPWGGGRAAGELFF. The full variable domain, its missing parts supplied by reference TRBV7-9 and TRBJ2-2, is DTGVSQNPRHKITKRGQNVTFRCDPISEHNRLYWYRQTLGQGPEFLTYFQNEAQLEKSRLLSDRFSAERPKGSFSTLEIQRTEQGDSAMYLCASSPWGGGRAAGELFFGEGSRLTVL.

This clone was seen more than once but under ten times. The gene calls are TRBV19 and TRBJ2-7; 8 bases are shared with TRBD1. With 4 bases clipped from V and 1 base from J, the junction kept 6 bases outside the gene matches. From germline, CDR1 is LNHDA and CDR2 SQIVND (reference sequence). CDR3 length equals 15 residues. CDR3: CASSTKTGESYEQYF. DNA for the CDR3: TGTGCCAGTAGTACGAAGACAGGGGAATCCTACGAGCAGTACTTC. Full variable domain (outside the CDR3, taken from reference TRBV19 and TRBJ2-7): DGGITQSPKYLFRKEGQNVTLSCEQNLNHDAMYWYRQDPGQGLRLIYYSQIVNDFQKGDIAEGYSVSREKKESFPLTVTSAQKNPTAFYLCASSTKTGESYEQYFGPGTRLTVT.

The chain couples TRBV5-6 to TRBJ2-2; 7 positions match TRBD1. Germline V lookup: CDR1 SGHDT, CDR2 YYEEEE. After removal of 0 bases from V and 2 bases from J, the junction contained 7 bases not matched to a gene. The CDR3 runs 17 residues. CDR3 loop: CASSLVIQGPNTGELFF. In nucleotides, the CDR3 is TGTGCCAGCAGCTTGGTCATACAGGGGCCTAACACCGGGGAGCTGTTTTTT.

The V and J genes are TRBV4-3 and TRBJ2-3; possible D gene TRBD2, 6 bases. Germline CDR1 reads LGHNA; CDR2 reads YSLEER. The CDR3 totals 15 residues. Trimming left V 1 base short and J 6 bases short, with 14 bases between. CDR3 in DNA: TGCGCCAGCAGCCAAGGGTGGGCTCGGGGGGATACGCAGTATTTT. It specifies CASSQGWARGDTQYF.

The chain employs TRBV6-5 and TRBJ1-1; 7 bases map to TRBD1. Germline CDR1 and CDR2: MNHEY and SVGAGI. The CDR3 consists of 14 residues. V trimming: 6 bases; J trimming: 1 base; junction bases outside the gene matches: 5. The CDR3 sequence: CASRWTGPNTEAFF. The CDR3 coding sequence is TGTGCCAGCAGGTGGACAGGACCGAACACTGAAGCTTTCTTT.

The chain uses TRBV19 and TRBJ2-5; TRBD2 is a possible D gene (6 bases). The V end lost 1 base, the J end lost 5 bases, and 8 bases lay between the germline ends. The germline gives CDR1 LNHDA, CDR2 SQIVND (reference sequence). CDR3 length equals 13 residues. The CDR3 DNA is TGTGCCAGTAGTATAGTGGGGGGTGAGACCCAGTACTTC. It encodes CASSIVGGETQYF.